The rows below give T cell receptor beta chains drawn from one sample of a study of blood T cell repertoires in COVID-19. TCRdb's table, derived via immunoSEQ multiplex PCR, lists solely in-frame clones and lacks some. The sample consists of fewer than 300,000 clones, approximately 85% of them appearing once. The sequenced sample was peripheral blood. The receptors were gathered from a man aged 45-65 years with active or convalescent COVID-19. CDR3s include the opening cysteine and the closing phenylalanine or tryptophan. The D gene is left open where the match is weak. The size of a clone is reported for some rows only, either as once, few or many, or as a class for expanded clones.

abundance: -
j_gene: TRBJ1-5
v_gene: TRBV19
len: 14
d_gene: -
CDR3nt: TGTGCCAGTAGTCCGACAGGCGCGAGGCAGCCCCAGCATTTT
CDR3aa: CASSPTGARQPQHF

abundance: -
j_gene: TRBJ2-2
v_gene: TRBV3-1/TRBV3-2
len: 17
d_gene: TRBD2
CDR3nt: TGTGCCAGCAGCCAAGATCCCGGGACTACCCTTACCGGGGAGCTGTTTTTT
CDR3aa: CASSQDPGTTLTGELFF

abundance: -
j_gene: TRBJ2-1
v_gene: TRBV25-1
len: 13
d_gene: -
CDR3nt: TGTGCCAGCAGTCCTGACTTATACAATGAGCAGTTCTTC
CDR3aa: CASSPDLYNEQFF

abundance: -
j_gene: TRBJ2-3
v_gene: TRBV5-5
len: 15
d_gene: TRBD2
CDR3nt: TGTGCCAGCAACTCGGGACTAGCGGGACTAGATACGCAGTATTTT
CDR3aa: CASNSGLAGLDTQYF

abundance: -
j_gene: TRBJ2-1
v_gene: TRBV28
len: 17
d_gene: TRBD1
CDR3nt: TGTGCCAGCAGTTCCCTGCACGGGACAGGGACGTCTAGGCAGCAGTTCTTC
CDR3aa: CASSSLHGTGTSRQQFF

abundance: -
j_gene: TRBJ2-5
v_gene: TRBV5-4
len: 14
d_gene: -
CDR3nt: TGTGCCAGCAGCTTGGTTGATACTCAAGAGACCCAGTACTTC
CDR3aa: CASSLVDTQETQYF

abundance: -
j_gene: TRBJ2-1
v_gene: TRBV3-1/TRBV3-2
len: 18
d_gene: TRBD2
CDR3nt: TGTGCCAGCAGCCAAGAAGGGTTAGCGGGAGGGCGCAACAATGAGCAGTTCTTC
CDR3aa: CASSQEGLAGGRNNEQFF

abundance: few
j_gene: TRBJ2-1
v_gene: TRBV28
len: 17
d_gene: TRBD2
CDR3nt: TGTGCCAGCAGCCGGTCTAGCGGGAGCCCCGGAGGTAATGAGCAGTTCTTC
CDR3aa: CASSRSSGSPGGNEQFF

abundance: many
j_gene: TRBJ2-7
v_gene: TRBV7-9
len: 16
d_gene: TRBD2
CDR3nt: TGTGCCAGCAGCTCCCTCACTAGCGGTAGTGGCTACGAGCAGTACTTC
CDR3aa: CASSSLTSGSGYEQYF

abundance: -
j_gene: TRBJ1-1
v_gene: TRBV29-1
len: 13
d_gene: TRBD1
CDR3nt: TGCAGCGCTGGGGACAGGGTTAACACTGAAGCTTTCTTT
CDR3aa: CSAGDRVNTEAFF